This T cell receptor beta chain is from a study of blood T cells in healthy people across ages. Germline CDR1 reads MNHEY; CDR2 reads SMNVEV (reference sequence). The CDR3 is made up of 16 amino acids. A J-beta primer mix and a sample-barcoded 5' primer were used in a second PCR of about 7 to 12 cycles. Each CDR3 protein gets one entry after TCRdb re-called the 5' RACE reads with MiXCR. Of 1.4 million or so distinct CDR3 sequences in the sample, approximately 43% were seen once. Sample: blood. The source of this sequence is a woman aged 18 to 35 in good health. V is TRBV27 and J is TRBJ2-4; 9 bases match TRBD2. The DNA end lines up better with TRBJ2-7; the J call may be wrong. CDR3 protein: CASSRASGVPTLEQYF. The CDR3 bases are TGTGCCAGCAGTCGGGCTAGCGGGGTACCTACCCTCGAGCAGTACTTC.